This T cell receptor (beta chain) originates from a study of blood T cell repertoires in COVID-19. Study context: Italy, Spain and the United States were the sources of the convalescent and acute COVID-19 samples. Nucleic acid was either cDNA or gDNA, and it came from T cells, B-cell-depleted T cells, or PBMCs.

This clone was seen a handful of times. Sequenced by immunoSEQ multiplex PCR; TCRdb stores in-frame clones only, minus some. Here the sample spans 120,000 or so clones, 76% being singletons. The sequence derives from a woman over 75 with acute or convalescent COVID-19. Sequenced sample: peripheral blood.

CDR3 amino acids: CASSSQGGGGSYNEQFF. CDR3 coding DNA: TGTGCCAGCAGCTCCCAGGGGGGTGGGGGCTCCTACAATGAGCAGTTCTTC. The V and J genes are TRBV7-9 and TRBJ2-1; maybe TRBD1 (7 bases). Germline CDR1 and CDR2: SEHNR and FQNEAQ (reference sequence). Trimming pared 4 bases from V and 0 bases from J, leaving 16 bases between. The CDR3 totals 17 residues.